Sequencing of this T cell receptor beta chain was carried out in a study of blood T cells in healthy people across ages. The total RNA that was extracted per sample amounted to at least 5.5 micrograms. Broader study findings: Diversity of TCR beta per million T cells declined in a roughly linear way with age. The study regarded diversity estimates from one million T cells as underestimates.

The second PCR ran 7 to 11 cycles with a sample-barcoded 5' primer and J-beta primers. TCRdb ran MiXCR on the 5' RACE reads and lists one entry per CDR3 protein. The data show 650,000 to 1,000,000 distinct CDR3 sequences, with 30% to 45% seen just once and 13% held by the top ten. The trim removed 5 bases at V and 6 bases at J, leaving 7 bases unmatched. This CDR3 is 14 amino acids long. Germline V gene sequence: CDR1 MNHNY, CDR2 SVGAGI (reference sequence). For this clonotype: Antigen: not known.

Sequencing used blood. The sequence was collected from a man aged 18 to 30 in good health. V usage is TRBV6-6 and J usage is TRBJ1-2, with TRBD1 matching over 9 bases. CDR3 loop: CASSRDRDLDGYTF. The CDR3 DNA is TGTGCCAGCAGTCGGGACAGGGATTTGGATGGCTACACCTTC.